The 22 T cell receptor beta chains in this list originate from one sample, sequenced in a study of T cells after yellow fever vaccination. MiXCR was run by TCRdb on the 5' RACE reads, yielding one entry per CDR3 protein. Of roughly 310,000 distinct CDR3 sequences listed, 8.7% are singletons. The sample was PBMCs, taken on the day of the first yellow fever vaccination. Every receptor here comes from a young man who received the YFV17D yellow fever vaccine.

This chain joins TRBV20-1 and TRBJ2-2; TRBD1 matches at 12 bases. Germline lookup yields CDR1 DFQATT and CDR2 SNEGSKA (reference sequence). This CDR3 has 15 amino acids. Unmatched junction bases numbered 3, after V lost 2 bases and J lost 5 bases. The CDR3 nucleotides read TGCAGTGCTAGACGGGACAGGGGGCGAACCGGGGAGCTGTTTTTT. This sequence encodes CSARRDRGRTGELFF.

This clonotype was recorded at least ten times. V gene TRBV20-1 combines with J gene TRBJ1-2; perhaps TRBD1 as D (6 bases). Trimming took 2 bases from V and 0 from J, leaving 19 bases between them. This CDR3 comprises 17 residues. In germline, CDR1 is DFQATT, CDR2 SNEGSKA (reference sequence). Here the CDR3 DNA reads TGCAGTGCTAGACCGGGGGGCGGGTGGTGGGCTAACTATGGCTACACCTTC. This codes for CSARPGGGWWANYGYTF.

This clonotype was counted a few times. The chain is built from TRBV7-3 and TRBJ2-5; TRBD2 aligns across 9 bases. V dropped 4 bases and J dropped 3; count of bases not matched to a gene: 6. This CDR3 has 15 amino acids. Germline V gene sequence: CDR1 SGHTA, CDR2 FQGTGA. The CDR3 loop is CASSSTGLAKETQYF. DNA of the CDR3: TGTGCCAGCAGCTCAACCGGACTAGCGAAAGAGACCCAGTACTTC.

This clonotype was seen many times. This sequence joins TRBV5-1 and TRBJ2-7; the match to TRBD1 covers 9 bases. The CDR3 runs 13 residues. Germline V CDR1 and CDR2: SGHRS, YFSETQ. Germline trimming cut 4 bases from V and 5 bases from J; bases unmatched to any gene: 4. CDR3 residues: CASSLQGADEQYV. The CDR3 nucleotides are TGCGCCAGCAGCCTACAGGGGGCGGACGAGCAGTACGTC.

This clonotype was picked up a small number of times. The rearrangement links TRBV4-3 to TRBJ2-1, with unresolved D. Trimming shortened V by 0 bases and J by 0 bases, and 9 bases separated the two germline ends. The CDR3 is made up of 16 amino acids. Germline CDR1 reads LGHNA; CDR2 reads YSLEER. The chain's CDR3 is CASSQEFSSSYNEQFF. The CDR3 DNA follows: TGCGCCAGCAGCCAAGAGTTCTCGAGCTCCTACAATGAGCAGTTCTTC.

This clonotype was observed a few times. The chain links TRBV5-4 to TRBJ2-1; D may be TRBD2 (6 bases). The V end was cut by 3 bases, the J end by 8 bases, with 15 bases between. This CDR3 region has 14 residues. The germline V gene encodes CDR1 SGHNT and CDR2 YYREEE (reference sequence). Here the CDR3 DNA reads TGTGCCAGCAGCTCTAGCGAGGTAGACGATGAGCAGTTCTTC. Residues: CASSSSEVDDEQFF. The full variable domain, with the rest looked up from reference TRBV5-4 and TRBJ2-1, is ETGVTQSPTHLIKTRGQQVTLRCSSQSGHNTVSWYQQALGQGPQFIFQYYREEENGRGNFPPRFSGLQFPNYSSELNVNALELDDSALYLCASSSSEVDDEQFFGPGTRLTVL.

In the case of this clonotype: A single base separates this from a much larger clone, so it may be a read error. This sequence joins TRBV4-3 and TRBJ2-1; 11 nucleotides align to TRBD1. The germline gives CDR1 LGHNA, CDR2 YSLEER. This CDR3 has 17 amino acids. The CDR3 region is CASSQDLGQGASNDQFF. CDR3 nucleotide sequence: TGCGCCAGCAGCCAAGATCTAGGACAGGGGGCATCAAATGATCAGTTCTTC.

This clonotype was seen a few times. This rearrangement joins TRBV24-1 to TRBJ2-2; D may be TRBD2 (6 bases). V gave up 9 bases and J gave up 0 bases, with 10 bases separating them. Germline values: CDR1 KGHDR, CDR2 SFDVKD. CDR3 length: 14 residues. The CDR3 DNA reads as TGTGCCACCGGAGGGGAATCGAACACCGGGGAGCTGTTTTTT. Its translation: CATGGESNTGELFF.

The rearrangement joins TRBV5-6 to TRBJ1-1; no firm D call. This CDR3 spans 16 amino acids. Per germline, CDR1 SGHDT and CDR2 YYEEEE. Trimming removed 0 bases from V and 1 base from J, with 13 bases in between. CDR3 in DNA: TGTGCCAGCAGCTTGGAGGTAGGGCAGACGAACACTGAAGCTTTCTTT. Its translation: CASSLEVGQTNTEAFF.

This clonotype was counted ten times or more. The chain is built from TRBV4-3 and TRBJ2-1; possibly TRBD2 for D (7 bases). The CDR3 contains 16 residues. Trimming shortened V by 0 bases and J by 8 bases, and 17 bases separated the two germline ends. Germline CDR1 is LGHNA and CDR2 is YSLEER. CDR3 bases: TGCGCCAGCAGCCAAGATTGGGGGGGCGGTGGGGATGAGCAGTTCTTC. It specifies CASSQDWGGGGDEQFF.

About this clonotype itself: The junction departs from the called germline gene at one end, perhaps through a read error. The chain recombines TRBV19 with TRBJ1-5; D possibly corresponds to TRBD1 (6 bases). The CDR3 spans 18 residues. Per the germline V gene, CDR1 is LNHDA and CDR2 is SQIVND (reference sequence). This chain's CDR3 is CASSPLFRGGGYGQPQHF. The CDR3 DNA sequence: TGTGCCAGTAGCCCCCTCTTCCGAGGGGGTGGCTATGGTCAGCCCCAGCACTTT.

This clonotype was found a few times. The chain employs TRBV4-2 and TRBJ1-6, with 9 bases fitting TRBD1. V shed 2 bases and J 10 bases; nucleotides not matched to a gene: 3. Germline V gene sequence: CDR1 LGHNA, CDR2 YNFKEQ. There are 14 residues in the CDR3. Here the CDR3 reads CASSQTDRGSPLHF. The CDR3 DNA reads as TGTGCCAGCAGCCAAACCGACAGGGGGTCACCCCTCCACTTT.

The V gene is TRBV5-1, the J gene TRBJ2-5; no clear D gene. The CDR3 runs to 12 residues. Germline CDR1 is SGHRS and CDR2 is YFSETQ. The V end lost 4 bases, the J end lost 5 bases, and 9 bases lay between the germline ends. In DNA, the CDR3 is TGCGCCAGCAGCCGACACGGGGAGACCCAGTACTTC. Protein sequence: CASSRHGETQYF.

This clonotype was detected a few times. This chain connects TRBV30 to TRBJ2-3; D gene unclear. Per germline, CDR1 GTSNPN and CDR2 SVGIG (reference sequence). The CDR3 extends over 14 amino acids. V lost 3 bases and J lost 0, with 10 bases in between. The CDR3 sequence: CAWRRSTSTDTQYF. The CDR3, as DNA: TGTGCCTGGAGGCGTAGTACTAGCACAGATACGCAGTATTTT. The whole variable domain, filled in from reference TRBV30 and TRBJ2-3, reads SQTIHQWPATLVQPVGSPLSLECTVEGTSNPNLYWYRQAAGRGLQLLFYSVGIGQISSEVPQNLSASRPQDRQFILSSKKLLLSDSGFYLCAWRRSTSTDTQYFGPGTRLTVL.

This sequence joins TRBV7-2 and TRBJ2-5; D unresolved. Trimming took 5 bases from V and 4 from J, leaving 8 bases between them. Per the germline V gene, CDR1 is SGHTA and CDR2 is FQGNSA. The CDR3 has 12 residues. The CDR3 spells CASSNIRETQYF. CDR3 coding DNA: TGTGCCAGCAGCAATATCCGAGAGACCCAGTACTTC.

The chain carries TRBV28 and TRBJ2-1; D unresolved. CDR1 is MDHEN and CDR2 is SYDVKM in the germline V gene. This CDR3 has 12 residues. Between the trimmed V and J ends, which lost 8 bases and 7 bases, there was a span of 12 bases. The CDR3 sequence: CASRVEVNEQFF. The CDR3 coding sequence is TGTGCCAGCCGGGTAGAAGTAAATGAGCAGTTCTTC.

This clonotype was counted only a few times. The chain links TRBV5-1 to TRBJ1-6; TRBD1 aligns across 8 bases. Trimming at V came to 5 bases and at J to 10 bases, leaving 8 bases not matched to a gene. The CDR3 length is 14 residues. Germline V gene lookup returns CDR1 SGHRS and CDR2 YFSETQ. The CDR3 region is CASRPTGDGSPLHF. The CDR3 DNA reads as TGCGCCAGCAGGCCGACAGGGGATGGGTCACCCCTCCACTTT.

This CDR3 is CASSRAGLAKNIQYF. CDR3 nucleotide sequence: TGTGCCAGCAGCCGAGCGGGGTTAGCCAAAAACATTCAGTACTTC. V usage is TRBV6-2 or TRBV6-3 and J usage is TRBJ2-4; TRBD2 agrees at 7 bases. The CDR3 runs to 15 residues. The V segment lost 6 bases and the J segment 0 bases; nucleotides outside the gene matches: 5. Per the germline V gene, CDR1 is MNHEY and CDR2 is SVGEGT.

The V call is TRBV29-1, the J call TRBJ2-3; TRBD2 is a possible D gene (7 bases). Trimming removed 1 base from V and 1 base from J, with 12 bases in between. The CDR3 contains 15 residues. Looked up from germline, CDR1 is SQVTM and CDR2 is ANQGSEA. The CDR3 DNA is TGCAGCGTTGAAGTAGGGCGGGGGCGCACAGATACGCAGTATTTT. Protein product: CSVEVGRGRTDTQYF.

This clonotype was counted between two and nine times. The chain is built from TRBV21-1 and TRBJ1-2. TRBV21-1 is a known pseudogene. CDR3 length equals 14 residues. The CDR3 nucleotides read TGTGCCAGGCAGACATACCCAGAGGGCTATGGCTACACCTTC. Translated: CARQTYPEGYGYTF.

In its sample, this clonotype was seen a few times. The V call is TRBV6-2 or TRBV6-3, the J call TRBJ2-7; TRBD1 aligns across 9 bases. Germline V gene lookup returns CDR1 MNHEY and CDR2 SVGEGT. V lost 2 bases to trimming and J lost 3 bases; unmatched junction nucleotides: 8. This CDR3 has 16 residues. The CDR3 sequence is CASSYPTGQGFYEQYF. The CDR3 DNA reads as TGTGCCAGCAGTTACCCGACGGGACAGGGCTTCTACGAGCAGTACTTC.

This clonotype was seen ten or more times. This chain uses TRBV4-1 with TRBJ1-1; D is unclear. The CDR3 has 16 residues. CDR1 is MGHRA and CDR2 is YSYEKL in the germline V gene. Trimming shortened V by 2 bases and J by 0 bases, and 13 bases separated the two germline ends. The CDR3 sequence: CASSQLLENMNTEAFF. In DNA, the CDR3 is TGCGCCAGCAGCCAATTACTAGAGAACATGAACACTGAAGCTTTCTTT.